What follows are 32 T cell receptor beta chains derived from one specimen sequenced in a study of blood T cell repertoires in COVID-19. The table came from immunoSEQ multiplex PCR; TCRdb's copy has only in-frame clones and leaves some out. The sample consists of about 60,000 clones, 60% to 85% of them appearing once. Sequenced material: peripheral blood. The receptors stem from a man in his fifties with active or convalescent COVID-19.

With regard to this clone: This may come from a read error, since a much larger clone is one base off. The chain recombines TRBV19 with TRBJ1-1, with TRBD1 as a possible D gene (6 bases). Germline V gene lookup returns CDR1 LNHDA and CDR2 SQIVND (reference sequence). The CDR3 consists of 13 residues. In DNA, the CDR3 is TGTCCCCCCCATGGGGGGGAGGGGGGGGGAGCTTTCTTT. It translates to CPPHGGEGGGAFF.

The V and J genes are TRBV30 and TRBJ2-1; TRBD2 aligns across 7 bases. Germline V gene sequence: CDR1 GTSNPN, CDR2 SVGIG (reference sequence). With V trimmed by 2 bases and J by 1 base, 5 bases remained unmatched. The CDR3 has 15 residues. Here the CDR3 reads CAWSKSGDSYNEQFF. CDR3 nucleotides: TGTGCCTGGAGTAAAAGCGGGGATTCCTACAATGAGCAGTTCTTC.

This chain connects TRBV9 to TRBJ1-1; the D is unclear. Looked up from germline, CDR1 is SGDLS and CDR2 is YYNGEE. With 0 bases removed from V and 0 bases from J, the gap between germline ends came to 12 bases. This CDR3 is 16 amino acids long. Here the CDR3 DNA reads TGTGCCAGCAGCGTAGGTCTCGCCGCGATGAACACTGAAGCTTTCTTT. This sequence encodes CASSVGLAAMNTEAFF.

V gene TRBV5-1 combines with J gene TRBJ2-3; maybe TRBD1 (6 bases). The CDR3 is 12 residues long. CDR1 is SGHRS and CDR2 is YFSETQ in the germline V gene. Trimming left V 7 bases short and J 5 bases short, with 11 bases between. This chain's CDR3 is CASGPGVDTQYF. As DNA, the CDR3 is TGCGCCAGCGGGCCAGGGGTAGATACGCAGTATTTT.

Remarks on this clone: Other DNA sequences in the sample encode the same CDR3. V and J are TRBV5-1 and TRBJ2-7, with 9 bases matching TRBD2. The junction had 8 bases not matched to a gene; V was cut back by 0 bases and J by 4 bases. The CDR3 runs to 16 residues. The germline V gene encodes CDR1 SGHRS and CDR2 YFSETQ. Written as DNA, the CDR3 is TGCGCCAGCAGCTTGGAACCCGCGGGGGGGGAGTACGAGCAGTACTTC. It specifies CASSLEPAGGEYEQYF.

This chain links TRBV5-4 with TRBJ2-5, with 8 bases lining up with TRBD1. V gave up 3 bases and J gave up 8 bases; unmatched junction bases: 3. The germline gives CDR1 SGHNT, CDR2 YYREEE (reference sequence). The CDR3 has 12 amino acids. CDR3 protein: CASSSQGATQYF. DNA for the CDR3: TGTGCCAGCAGCTCCCAGGGGGCCACCCAGTACTTC.

The rearrangement links TRBV6-1 to TRBJ1-5; no reliable D call. In germline, CDR1 is MNHNS, CDR2 SASEGT. Trimming removed 2 bases at V and 0 bases at J, with 11 bases between. This CDR3 contains 16 residues. The CDR3 region has the DNA TGTGCCAGCAGTGAAACGCGGGGTCCTAGCAATCAGCCCCAGCATTTT. Translating gives CASSETRGPSNQPQHF.

The chain employs TRBV16 and TRBJ2-7; D remains ambiguous. This CDR3 contains 12 residues. The V end was cut by 0 bases, the J end by 3 bases, with 3 bases between. Germline values: CDR1 KGHSY, CDR2 FQNENV. The CDR3 DNA follows: TGTGCCAGCAGCCAATCCATCTACGAGCAGTACTTC. The encoded protein is CASSQSIYEQYF.

V is TRBV5-1 and J is TRBJ1-6; D ambiguous. The length of the CDR3 is 16 residues. V lost 0 bases to trimming and J lost 10 bases, with 17 bases between them. Germline V CDR1 and CDR2: SGHRS, YFSETQ. CDR3: CASSLGAFASNSPLHF. Here the CDR3 DNA reads TGCGCCAGCAGCTTGGGGGCCTTCGCTTCAAACTCACCCCTCCACTTT.

V usage is TRBV6-6 and J usage is TRBJ2-1; TRBD1 agrees at 8 bases. Per the germline V gene, CDR1 is MNHNY and CDR2 is SVGAGI (reference sequence). The V and J ends lost 2 bases and 4 bases, in that order; junction bases with no gene match: 1. This CDR3 is 14 amino acids long. The CDR3: CASSYRDRYNEQFF. For the CDR3, the DNA is TGTGCCAGCAGTTACCGGGACAGGTACAATGAGCAGTTCTTC.

The J gene is TRBJ2-3, the V gene TRBV30, with 8 bases matching TRBD2. Germline CDR1 GTSNPN, CDR2 SVGIG (reference sequence). The CDR3 spans 14 residues. V dropped 3 bases and J dropped 6; count of bases not matched to a gene: 8. CDR3 protein: CAWRLAGGGDTQYF. The CDR3 nucleotides are TGTGCCTGGAGACTTGCGGGAGGAGGTGATACGCAGTATTTT.

This chain connects TRBV12-3 or TRBV12-4 to TRBJ1-1, with D unclear. V was trimmed by 3 bases and J by 4 bases, leaving 6 bases between them. The CDR3 length is 12 residues. CDR3 DNA: TGTGCCAGCAGTTTTGGCCCCACTGAAGCTTTCTTT. Amino acids: CASSFGPTEAFF.

Regarding this clone: One end of the junction fails to match germline, which may point to a read error. This chain connects TRBV7-7 to TRBJ1-6; the D gene is possibly TRBD1 (5 bases). The CDR3 is 18 residues long. Germline lookup yields CDR1 SSHAT and CDR2 FNYEAQ (reference sequence). The chain's CDR3 is CASSSCWGITHPNSPLHF. The CDR3 nucleotides are TGTGCTAGCAGCTCCTGTTGGGGCATTACACACCCAAATTCACCCCTCCACTTT.

A remark on this clone: The junction does not match germline at one end; this may be a read error. The chain couples TRBV3-1 (or the pseudogene TRBV3-2) to TRBJ2-5, with 12 bases identical to TRBD2. This CDR3 region has 15 residues. CDR1 is LGHDT and CDR2 is YNNKEL in the germline V gene (reference sequence). CDR3 protein: CASSQGSSGRETRYF. The CDR3 nucleotides read TGTGCCAGCAGCCAAGGGTCTAGCGGGAGGGAGACCCGGTACTTC.

The chain combines TRBV6-5 with TRBJ2-5, with 7 bases aligning to TRBD1. Germline V gene data show CDR1 as MNHEY and CDR2 as SVGAGI. CDR3 length: 15 amino acids. With V trimmed by 4 bases and J by 1 base, 6 bases remained unmatched. The CDR3 coding sequence is TGTGCCAGCAGTTCCGGGACAGCCTTCCAAGAGACCCAGTACTTC. It specifies CASSSGTAFQETQYF.

V is TRBV3-1 (or the pseudogene TRBV3-2) and J is TRBJ1-6, with D hard to call. The length of the CDR3 is 14 residues. Per germline, CDR1 LGHDT and CDR2 YNNKEL (reference sequence). Trimming removed 5 bases from V and 4 bases from J, with 9 bases in between. The CDR3 loop is CASSLQQYNSPLHF. In DNA form, the CDR3 reads TGTGCCAGCAGCTTACAACAATATAATTCACCCCTCCACTTT.

CDR3 region: CATPGEMNTEAFF. CDR3 nucleotide sequence: TGTGCCACCCCGGGGGAGATGAACACTGAAGCTTTCTTT. This chain connects TRBV19 to TRBJ1-1; TRBD1 is a possible D gene (5 bases). Germline lookup yields CDR1 LNHDA and CDR2 SQIVND (reference sequence). Trimming removed 10 bases from V and 0 bases from J, with 12 bases in between. The CDR3 consists of 13 residues.

This clone was observed a handful of times. The chain recombines TRBV4-2 with TRBJ2-7; 7 bases match TRBD2. CDR1 LGHNA and CDR2 YNFKEQ come from the germline V gene. The junction had 2 bases not matched to a gene; V was cut back by 0 bases and J by 0 bases. This CDR3 has 15 amino acids. The CDR3 here is CASSQEAGSSYEQYF. CDR3 nucleotides: TGTGCCAGCAGCCAAGAAGCGGGGAGCTCCTACGAGCAGTACTTC.

The V gene is TRBV2, the J gene TRBJ2-2; 8 nucleotides line up with TRBD1. The CDR3 totals 14 residues. Unmatched junction bases numbered 4, after V lost 7 bases and J lost 3 bases. Per the germline V gene, CDR1 is SNHLY and CDR2 is FYNNEI. CDR3 coding DNA: TGTGCCAGCATAGGGACAGGATACACCGGGGAGCTGTTTTTT. The encoded protein is CASIGTGYTGELFF. The full variable domain, completed using reference TRBV2 and TRBJ2-2, is EPEVTQTPSHQVTQMGQEVILRCVPISNHLYFYWYRQILGQKVEFLVSFYNNEISEKSEIFDDQFSVERPDGSNFTLKIRSTKLEDSAMYFCASIGTGYTGELFFGEGSRLTVL.

This clone was seen a single time. The chain links TRBV6-5 to TRBJ1-2; 10 bases match TRBD1. Looked up from germline, CDR1 is MNHEY and CDR2 is SVGAGI. This CDR3 spans 14 amino acids. The J segment lost 8 bases and the V segment lost 5 bases, leaving 8 bases of the junction unmatched. CDR3 region: CASSTTGGARGYTF. CDR3 bases: TGTGCCAGCAGTACGACAGGGGGCGCGCGGGGCTACACCTTC.

The V gene is TRBV11-3, the J gene TRBJ2-3; 7 bases map to TRBD1. The V gene's germline CDR1 is SGHNT and CDR2 YENEEA. Losses at the gene ends were 3 bases for V and 8 bases for J; bases not matched to a gene: 8. The CDR3 contains 14 residues. CDR3 in amino acids: CASSLGQRGSTQYF. CDR3 coding DNA: TGTGCCAGCAGCTTGGGACAGCGAGGTAGTACGCAGTATTTT.

The chain recombines TRBV9 with TRBJ2-2; 8 bases map to TRBD1. The CDR3 spans 19 residues. V lost 6 bases, J lost 0 bases, and 16 bases stayed unmatched. Per germline, CDR1 SGDLS and CDR2 YYNGEE. The CDR3 loop reads CASNAAPRQGAANTGELFF. In DNA form, the CDR3 reads TGTGCCAGCAATGCCGCCCCAAGGCAGGGGGCCGCGAACACCGGGGAGCTGTTTTTT.

V is TRBV25-1 and J is TRBJ1-6, with D unresolved. CDR3 length: 16 amino acids. Trimming removed 6 bases from V and 0 bases from J, with 12 bases in between. The germline gives CDR1 MGHDK, CDR2 SYGVNS. The CDR3 region has the DNA TGTGCCAGCAGCTCAGAGACAAGCTCCTATAATTCACCCCTCCACTTT. It translates to CASSSETSSYNSPLHF.

V and J are TRBV7-8 and TRBJ1-1; no definite D call. The V end was cut by 0 bases, the J end by 5 bases, with 10 bases between. CDR1 is SGHVS and CDR2 is FQNEAQ in the germline V gene. The CDR3 is 14 residues long. This CDR3 is CASSLAGESTEAFF. As DNA, the CDR3 is TGTGCCAGCAGCTTAGCCGGGGAATCGACTGAAGCTTTCTTT.

The rearrangement links TRBV7-9 to TRBJ2-7; D possibly corresponds to TRBD1 (6 bases). Trimming took 5 bases from V and 4 from J, leaving 9 bases between them. The V gene's germline CDR1 is SEHNR and CDR2 FQNEAQ (reference sequence). The CDR3 length is 12 residues. The DNA for the CDR3 is TGTGCCAGCAGCCCCACAGGGTACGAGCAGTACTTC. This encodes CASSPTGYEQYF.

This clone was recorded many times. This chain connects TRBV30 to TRBJ1-4; D gene uncertain. Trimming removed 1 base at V and 4 bases at J, with 7 bases between. Germline CDR1 reads GTSNPN; CDR2 reads SVGIG (reference sequence). The CDR3 runs to 13 residues. CDR3 region: CAWSEQINEKLFF. The CDR3 DNA is TGTGCCTGGAGTGAACAGATTAATGAAAAACTGTTTTTT.

The chain combines TRBV5-1 with TRBJ2-7; TRBD1 aligns across 9 bases. Germline V lookup: CDR1 SGHRS, CDR2 YFSETQ. V shed 0 bases, J shed 5 bases, and the junction held 6 bases outside the gene matches. The CDR3 is 15 residues long. CDR3 sequence reads: CASSLGWDRVHEQYF. CDR3 DNA sequence: TGCGCCAGCAGCTTGGGATGGGACAGGGTCCACGAGCAGTACTTC.

The chain carries TRBV6-6 and TRBJ1-4, with a weak D call TRBD1 (5 bases). Germline CDR1 and CDR2: MNHNY and SVGAGI (reference sequence). The ends were cut back, 6 bases at V and 4 bases at J, with 15 bases in the middle. This CDR3 region has 15 residues. The CDR3 DNA follows: TGTGCCAGCAGCTCCCCAGGGTCCGATAATGAAAAACTGTTTTTT. This sequence encodes CASSSPGSDNEKLFF.

The chain links TRBV5-1 to TRBJ1-1, with TRBD1 matching 7 bases. Trimming cost V 3 bases and J 11 bases; bases outside gene matches: 10. The CDR3 has 13 residues. Germline CDR1 and CDR2: SGHRS and YFSETQ. CDR3 protein: CASSSESTGWAFF. In nucleotides, the CDR3 is TGCGCCAGCAGCTCGGAATCGACAGGGTGGGCTTTCTTT.

This rearrangement joins TRBV5-1 to TRBJ2-5; the match to TRBD2 covers 11 bases. CDR3 length: 13 amino acids. Germline trimming cut 4 bases from V and 5 bases from J; bases unmatched to any gene: 1. Germline values: CDR1 SGHRS, CDR2 YFSETQ. CDR3 in amino acids: CASSRTSGETQYF. The CDR3 DNA reads as TGCGCCAGCAGCAGGACTAGCGGGGAGACCCAGTACTTC.

This clone was seen just once. The chain has TRBV28 and TRBJ2-5, with 8 bases that match TRBD1. The V gene's germline CDR1 is MDHEN and CDR2 SYDVKM. J was trimmed by 4 bases and V by 4 bases; bases with no gene match: 8. CDR3 length: 15 residues. CDR3 amino acids: CASSSQGEVGETQYF. The CDR3 DNA follows: TGTGCCAGCAGTTCACAGGGGGAGGTTGGAGAGACCCAGTACTTC.

The gene calls are TRBV3-1 (or the pseudogene TRBV3-2) and TRBJ2-5, with 10 bases identical to TRBD2. The CDR3 spans 17 residues. V lost 0 bases to trimming and J lost 2 bases; unmatched junction nucleotides: 6. Per germline, CDR1 LGHDT and CDR2 YNNKEL (reference sequence). The DNA for the CDR3 is TGTGCCAGCAGCCAAGATTTAGGGACTAGCGTACAAGAGACCCAGTACTTC. Its protein is CASSQDLGTSVQETQYF.